The TCR beta chain under discussion was sequenced for a study of blood T cells in healthy people across ages. This clonotype turned up a few times. The antigen is undetermined. The second PCR ran roughly 7 to 11 cycles with a sample-barcoded 5' primer and J-beta primers. In TCRdb, the 5' RACE reads were re-called with MiXCR into one record per CDR3 protein. The sample includes about 690,000 distinct CDR3 sequences, around two fifths of them seen just once. Individuals who donated were healthy Caucasians from Russia aged 6 to 90. The authors isolated at least 6 million PBMCs per sample. After removal of 2 bases from V and 0 bases from J, the junction contained 7 bases not matched to a gene. Per germline, CDR1 MNHEY and CDR2 SVGEGT. The CDR3 length is 17 residues. Study conclusions and caveats: The study could not conclusively compare naive and antigen-experienced cells, given its unsorted PBMCs. Naive T cell percentage showed a strong correlation with the diversity of TCR beta.

The chain is built from TRBV6-2 or TRBV6-3 and TRBJ2-3; TRBD2 aligns across 8 bases. The sequencing input was blood. The source of this sequence is a man older than 75 in good health. CDR3 nucleotides: TGTGCCAGCAGTTACAGGGCCGGGAGGGAGAGCACAGATACGCAGTATTTT. Its protein is CASSYRAGRESTDTQYF.